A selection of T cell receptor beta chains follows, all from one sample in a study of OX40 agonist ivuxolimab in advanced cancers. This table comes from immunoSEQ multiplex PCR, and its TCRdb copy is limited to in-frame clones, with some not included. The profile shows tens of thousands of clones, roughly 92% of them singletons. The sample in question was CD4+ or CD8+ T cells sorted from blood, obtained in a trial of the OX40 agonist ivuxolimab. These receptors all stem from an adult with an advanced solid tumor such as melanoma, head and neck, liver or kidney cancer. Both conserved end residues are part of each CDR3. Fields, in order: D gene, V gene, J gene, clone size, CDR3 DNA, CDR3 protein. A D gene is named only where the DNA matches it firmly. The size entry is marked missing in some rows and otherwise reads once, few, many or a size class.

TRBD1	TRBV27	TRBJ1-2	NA	TGTGCCAGCAGTTCAGGGGGAGGTTGGAACTATGGCTACACCTTC	CASSSGGGWNYGYTF
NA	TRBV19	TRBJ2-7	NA	TGTGCCACTTCAGAGGCGGGGGCTTCCGCGCTCTACGAGCAGTACTTC	CATSEAGASALYEQYF
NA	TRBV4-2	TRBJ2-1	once	TGTGCCAGCAGCCAAGATCTGGGGGCAGGCTCCTACAATGAGCAGTTCTTC	CASSQDLGAGSYNEQFF
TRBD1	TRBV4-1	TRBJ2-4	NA	TGCGCCAGCAGCCAAGAAACGTCGGACAGGGGAGTTTTAAACATTCAGTACTTC	CASSQETSDRGVLNIQYF
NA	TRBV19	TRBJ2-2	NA	TGTGCCAGTAGTATAGAACCCCCGCCATACACCGGGGAGCTGTTTTTT	CASSIEPPPYTGELFF
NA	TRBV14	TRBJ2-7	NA	TGTGCCAGCAGCCAGAGCTCCTACGAGCAGTACTTC	CASSQSSYEQYF
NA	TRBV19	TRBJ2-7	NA	TGTGCCAGTAGCATTAGACAGGAGAGCTACGAGCAGTACTTC	CASSIRQESYEQYF
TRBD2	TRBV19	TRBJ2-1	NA	TGTGCCAGTAGTACGACTAGCGGGAGGTTTGAGCAGTTCTTC	CASSTTSGRFEQFF
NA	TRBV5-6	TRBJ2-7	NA	TGTGCCAGCAGCAGGGCTGACGGAGGTTGGTCCTACGAGCAGTACTTC	CASSRADGGWSYEQYF
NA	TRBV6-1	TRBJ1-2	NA	TGTGCCAGCAGTGGGGGAGGGGGTCGGTATGGCTACACCTTC	CASSGGGGRYGYTF
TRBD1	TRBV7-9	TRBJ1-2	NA	TGTGCCTCCGGGACAGGGAGATATGGCTACACCTTC	CASGTGRYGYTF
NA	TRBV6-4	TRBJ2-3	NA	TGTGCCAGCAGGAAGGGGGGGAGGTCAGATACGCAGTATTTT	CASRKGGRSDTQYF
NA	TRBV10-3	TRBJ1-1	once	TGTGCCATCAGTGAAAATGATAACACTGAAGCTTTCTTT	CAISENDNTEAFF
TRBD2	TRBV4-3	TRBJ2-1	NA	TGCGCCAGCAGCCAAGTAGCGGGAGGGCTTACTGAGCAGTTCTTC	CASSQVAGGLTEQFF
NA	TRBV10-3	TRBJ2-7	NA	TGTGCCATCAGTCGGGACGGGGCCAGGGAGCAGTACTTC	CAISRDGAREQYF
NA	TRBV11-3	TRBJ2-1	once	TGTGCCAGCAGCTTAGCCTACCAGGTAGGGGGTGAGCAGTTCTTC	CASSLAYQVGGEQFF
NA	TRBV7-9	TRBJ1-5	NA	TGTGCCAGCACCCCGGGTGAGTCCAGTAGTCAGCCCCAGCATTTT	CASTPGESSSQPQHF
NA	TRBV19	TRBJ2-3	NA	TGTGCCAGTAGTTCCCCTGGACAGGCGGAGGGAGATACGCAGTATTTT	CASSSPGQAEGDTQYF
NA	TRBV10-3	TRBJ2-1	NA	TGTGCCATCAGGGGGGTTTCGGGCAATGAGCAGTTCTTC	CAIRGVSGNEQFF
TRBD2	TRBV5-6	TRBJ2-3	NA	TGTGCCAGCAGCTTGGATCCTAGCGGGGTTCTTTATACGCAGTATTTT	CASSLDPSGVLYTQYF
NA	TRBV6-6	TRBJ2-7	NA	TGTGCCAGCAGTTACTCGGGGCGGCAGACCTACGAGCAGTACTTC	CASSYSGRQTYEQYF
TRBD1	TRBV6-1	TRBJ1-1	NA	TGTGCCAGCAGTGGGACAGGGGGCAGAATTAGCACTGAAGCTTTCTTT	CASSGTGGRISTEAFF
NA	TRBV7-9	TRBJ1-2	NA	TGTGCCAGCAGCCCTCTGGGGCAGGGGAGCTATGGCTACACCTTC	CASSPLGQGSYGYTF
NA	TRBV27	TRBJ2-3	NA	TGTGCCAACCCTTTTTACATGAGGGCGCAGTATTTT	CANPFYMRAQYF
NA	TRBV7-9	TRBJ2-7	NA	TGTGCCAGCAGCTTAGCGGGTCCCTACGAGCAGTACTTC	CASSLAGPYEQYF
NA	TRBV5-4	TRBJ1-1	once	TGTGCCAGCAGCCTAGGGGGTAGCAACACTGAAGCTTTCTTT	CASSLGGSNTEAFF
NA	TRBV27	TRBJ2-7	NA	TGTGCCAGCAGTTTAATGGCACAGGCCTTCTACGAGCAGTACTTC	CASSLMAQAFYEQYF
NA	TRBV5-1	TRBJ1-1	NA	TGCGCCAGCAGCGTGGGACAGAACACTGAAGCTTTCTTT	CASSVGQNTEAFF
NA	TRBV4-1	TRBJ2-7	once	TGCGCCAGCAGCCTCCGGGACTCGACTTCCTACGAGCAGTACTTC	CASSLRDSTSYEQYF
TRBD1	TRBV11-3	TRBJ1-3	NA	TGTGCCAGCAGCTACTACAGGGGGATGGTGAACACCATATATTTT	CASSYYRGMVNTIYF
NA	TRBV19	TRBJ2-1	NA	TGTGCCAGTAGTATGAGCTACAACTCCTACAATGAGCAGTTCTTC	CASSMSYNSYNEQFF
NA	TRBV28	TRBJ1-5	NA	TGTGCCAGCAGGGGGGGTCAGTTCTTGAATCAGCCCCAGCATTTT	CASRGGQFLNQPQHF